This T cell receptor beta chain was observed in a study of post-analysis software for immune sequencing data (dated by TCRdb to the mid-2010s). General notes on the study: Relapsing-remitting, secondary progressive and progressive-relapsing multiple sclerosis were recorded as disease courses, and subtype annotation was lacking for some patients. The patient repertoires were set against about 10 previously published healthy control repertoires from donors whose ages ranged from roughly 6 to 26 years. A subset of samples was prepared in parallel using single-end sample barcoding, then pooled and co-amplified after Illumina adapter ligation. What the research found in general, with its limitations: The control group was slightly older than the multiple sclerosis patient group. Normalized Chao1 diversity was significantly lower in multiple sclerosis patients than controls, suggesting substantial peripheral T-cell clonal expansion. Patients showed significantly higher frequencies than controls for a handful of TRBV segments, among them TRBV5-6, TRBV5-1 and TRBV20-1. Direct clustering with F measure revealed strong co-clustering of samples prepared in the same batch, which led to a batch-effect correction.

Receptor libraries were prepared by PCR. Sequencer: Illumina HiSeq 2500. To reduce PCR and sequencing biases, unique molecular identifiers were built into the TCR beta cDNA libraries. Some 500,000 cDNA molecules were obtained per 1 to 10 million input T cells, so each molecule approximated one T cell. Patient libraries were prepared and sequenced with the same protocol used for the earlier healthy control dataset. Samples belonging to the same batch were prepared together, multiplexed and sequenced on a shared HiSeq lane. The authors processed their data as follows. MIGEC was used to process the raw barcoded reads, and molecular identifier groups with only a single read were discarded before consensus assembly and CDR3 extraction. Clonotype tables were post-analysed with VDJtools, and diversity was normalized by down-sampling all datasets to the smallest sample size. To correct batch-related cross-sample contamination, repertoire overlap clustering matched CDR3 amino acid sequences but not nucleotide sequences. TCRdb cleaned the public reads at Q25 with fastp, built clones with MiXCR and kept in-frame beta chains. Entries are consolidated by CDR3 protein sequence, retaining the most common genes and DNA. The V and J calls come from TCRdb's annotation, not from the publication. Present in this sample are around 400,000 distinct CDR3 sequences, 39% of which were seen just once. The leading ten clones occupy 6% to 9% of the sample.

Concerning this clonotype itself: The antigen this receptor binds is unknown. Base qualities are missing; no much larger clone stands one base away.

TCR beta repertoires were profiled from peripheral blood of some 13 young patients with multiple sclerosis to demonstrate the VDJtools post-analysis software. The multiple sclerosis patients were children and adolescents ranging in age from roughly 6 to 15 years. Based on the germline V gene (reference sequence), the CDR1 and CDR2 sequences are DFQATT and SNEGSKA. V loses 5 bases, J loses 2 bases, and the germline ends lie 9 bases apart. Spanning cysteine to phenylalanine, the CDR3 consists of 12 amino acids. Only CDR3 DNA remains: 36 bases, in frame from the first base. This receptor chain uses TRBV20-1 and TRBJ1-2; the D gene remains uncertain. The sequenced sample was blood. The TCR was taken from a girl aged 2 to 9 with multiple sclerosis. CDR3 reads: CSAATRNYGYTF. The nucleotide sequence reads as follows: TGCAGTGCTGCAACAAGGAACTATGGCTACACCTTC.